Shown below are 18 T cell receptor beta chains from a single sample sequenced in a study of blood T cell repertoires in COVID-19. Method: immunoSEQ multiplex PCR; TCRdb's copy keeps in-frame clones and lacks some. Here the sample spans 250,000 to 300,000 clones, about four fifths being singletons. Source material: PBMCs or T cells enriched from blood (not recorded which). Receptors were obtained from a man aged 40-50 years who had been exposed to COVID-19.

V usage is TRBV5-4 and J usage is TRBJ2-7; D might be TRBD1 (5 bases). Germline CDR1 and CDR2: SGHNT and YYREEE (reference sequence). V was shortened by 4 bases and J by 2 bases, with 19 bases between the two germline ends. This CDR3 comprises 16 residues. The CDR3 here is CASSPYQGMSTYEQYF. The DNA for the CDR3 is TGTGCCAGCAGCCCCTATCAGGGAATGTCTACCTACGAGCAGTACTTC.

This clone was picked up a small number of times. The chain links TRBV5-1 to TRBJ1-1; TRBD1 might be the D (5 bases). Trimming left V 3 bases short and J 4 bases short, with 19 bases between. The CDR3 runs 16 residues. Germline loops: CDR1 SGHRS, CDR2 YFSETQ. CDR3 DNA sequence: TGCGCCAGCAGCTCAGGACAATTTAGTAGGGGCACTGAAGCTTTCTTT. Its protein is CASSSGQFSRGTEAFF.

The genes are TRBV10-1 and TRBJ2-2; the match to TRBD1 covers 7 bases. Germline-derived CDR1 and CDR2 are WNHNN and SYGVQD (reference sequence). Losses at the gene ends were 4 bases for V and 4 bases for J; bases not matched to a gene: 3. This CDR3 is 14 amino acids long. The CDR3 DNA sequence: TGCGCCAGCAGTGCAGGGACAGCCACCGGGGAGCTGTTTTTT. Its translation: CASSAGTATGELFF.

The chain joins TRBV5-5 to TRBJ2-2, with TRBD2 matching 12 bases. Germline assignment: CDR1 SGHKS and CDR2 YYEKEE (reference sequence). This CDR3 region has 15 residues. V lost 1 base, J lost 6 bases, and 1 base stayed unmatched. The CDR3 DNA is TGTGCCAGCAGCTTGAGACTAGCGGGAGCCGGGGAGCTGTTTTTT. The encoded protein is CASSLRLAGAGELFF.

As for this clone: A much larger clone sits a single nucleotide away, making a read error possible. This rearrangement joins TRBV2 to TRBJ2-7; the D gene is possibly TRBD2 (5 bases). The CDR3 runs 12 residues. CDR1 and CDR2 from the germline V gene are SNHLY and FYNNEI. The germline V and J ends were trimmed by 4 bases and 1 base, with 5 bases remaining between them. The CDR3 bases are TGTGCCAGCAGTGGGGAGTCCTACGAGCAGTACTTC. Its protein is CASSGESYEQYF.

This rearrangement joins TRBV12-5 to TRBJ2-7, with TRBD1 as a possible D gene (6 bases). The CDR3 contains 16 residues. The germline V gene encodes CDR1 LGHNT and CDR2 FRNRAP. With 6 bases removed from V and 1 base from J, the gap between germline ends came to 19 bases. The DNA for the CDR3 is TGTGCTAGTGGCGGTAAACTCGGACAGCTTTCCTACGAGCAGTACTTC. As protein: CASGGKLGQLSYEQYF.

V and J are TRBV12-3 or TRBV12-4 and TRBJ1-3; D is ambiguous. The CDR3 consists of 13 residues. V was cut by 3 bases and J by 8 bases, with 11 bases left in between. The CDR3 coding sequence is TGTGCCAGCAGTTTGGGCCTAAGGCACACCATATATTTT. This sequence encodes CASSLGLRHTIYF.

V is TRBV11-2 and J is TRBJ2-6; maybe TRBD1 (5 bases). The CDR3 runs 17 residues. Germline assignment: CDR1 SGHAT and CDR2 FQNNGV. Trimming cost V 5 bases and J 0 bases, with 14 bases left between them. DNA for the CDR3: TGTGCCAGCAGCCCACATCAGGGCCGCTCTGGGGCCAACGTCCTGACTTTC. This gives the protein CASSPHQGRSGANVLTF. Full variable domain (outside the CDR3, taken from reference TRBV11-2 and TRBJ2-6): EAGVAQSPRYKIIEKRQSVAFWCNPISGHATLYWYQQILGQGPKLLIQFQNNGVVDDSQLPKDRFSAERLKGVDSTLKIQPAKLEDSAVYLCASSPHQGRSGANVLTFGAGSRLTVL.

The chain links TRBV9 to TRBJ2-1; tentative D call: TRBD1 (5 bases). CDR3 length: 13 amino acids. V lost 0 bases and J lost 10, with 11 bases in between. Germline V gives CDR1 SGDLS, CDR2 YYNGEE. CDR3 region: CASSVEGWGEQFF. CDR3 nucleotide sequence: TGTGCCAGCAGCGTAGAGGGTTGGGGCGAGCAGTTCTTC.

The CDR3 DNA sequence: TGTGCCAGCAGCGCCCTCGGACAGTCCTCCTACGAGCAGTACTTC. This translates into CASSALGQSSYEQYF. This rearrangement joins TRBV7-8 to TRBJ2-7; TRBD1 is a possible D gene (6 bases). Trimming left V 5 bases short and J 0 bases short, with 14 bases between. This CDR3 spans 15 amino acids. Germline-derived CDR1 and CDR2 are SGHVS and FQNEAQ.

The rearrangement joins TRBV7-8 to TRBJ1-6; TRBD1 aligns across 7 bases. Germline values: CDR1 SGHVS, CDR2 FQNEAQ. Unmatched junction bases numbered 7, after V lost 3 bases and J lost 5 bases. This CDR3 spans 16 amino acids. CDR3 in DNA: TGTGCCAGCAGCTTCCAGACAGGGATTAATAATTCACCCCTCCACTTT. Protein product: CASSFQTGINNSPLHF.

The CDR3 region has the DNA TGTGCCAGCGGCGGAGAAGTGGTCCAGCCCCAGCATTTT. It translates to CASGGEVVQPQHF. The J gene is TRBJ1-5, the V gene TRBV6-5, with D uncertain. The CDR3 loop spans 13 amino acids. V lost 8 bases and J 7 bases, leaving 15 bases between the germline ends. Germline CDR1 MNHEY, CDR2 SVGAGI.

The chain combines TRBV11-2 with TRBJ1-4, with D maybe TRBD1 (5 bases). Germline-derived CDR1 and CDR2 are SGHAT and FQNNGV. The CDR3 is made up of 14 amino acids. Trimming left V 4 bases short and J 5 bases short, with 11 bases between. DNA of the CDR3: TGTGCCAGCAGCTACACAGGAACAAATGAAAAACTGTTTTTT. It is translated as CASSYTGTNEKLFF. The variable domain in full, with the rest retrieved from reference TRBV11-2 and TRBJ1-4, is EAGVAQSPRYKIIEKRQSVAFWCNPISGHATLYWYQQILGQGPKLLIQFQNNGVVDDSQLPKDRFSAERLKGVDSTLKIQPAKLEDSAVYLCASSYTGTNEKLFFGSGTQLSVL.

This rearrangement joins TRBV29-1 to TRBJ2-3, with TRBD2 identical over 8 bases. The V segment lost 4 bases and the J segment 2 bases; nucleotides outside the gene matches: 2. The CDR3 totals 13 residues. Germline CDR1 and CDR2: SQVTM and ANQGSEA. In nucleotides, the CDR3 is TGCAGCGTTGGGGGACTAGTCACAGATACGCAGTATTTT. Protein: CSVGGLVTDTQYF.

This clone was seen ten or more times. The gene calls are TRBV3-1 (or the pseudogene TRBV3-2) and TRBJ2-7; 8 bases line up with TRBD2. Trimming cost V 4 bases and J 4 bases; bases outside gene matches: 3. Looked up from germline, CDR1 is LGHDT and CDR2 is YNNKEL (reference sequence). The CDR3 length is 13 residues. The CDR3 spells CASSLGGVYEQYF. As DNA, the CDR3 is TGTGCCAGCAGCCTCGGGGGGGTTTACGAGCAGTACTTC.

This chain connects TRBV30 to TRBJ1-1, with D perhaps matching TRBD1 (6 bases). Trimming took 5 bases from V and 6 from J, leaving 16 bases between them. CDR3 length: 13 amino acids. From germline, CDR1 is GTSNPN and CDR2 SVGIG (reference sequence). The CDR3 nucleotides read TGTGCCTGGGGGGGGCCCAGGGCCTCTGAAGCTTTCTTT. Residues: CAWGGPRASEAFF. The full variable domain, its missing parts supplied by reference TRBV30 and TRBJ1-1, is SQTIHQWPATLVQPVGSPLSLECTVEGTSNPNLYWYRQAAGRGLQLLFYSVGIGQISSEVPQNLSASRPQDRQFILSSKKLLLSDSGFYLCAWGGPRASEAFFGQGTRLTVV.

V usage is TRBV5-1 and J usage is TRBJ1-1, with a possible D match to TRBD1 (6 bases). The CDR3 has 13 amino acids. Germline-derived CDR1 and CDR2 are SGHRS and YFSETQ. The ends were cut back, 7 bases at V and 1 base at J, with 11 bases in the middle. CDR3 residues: CASGSGQNTEAFF. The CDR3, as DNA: TGCGCCAGCGGATCGGGACAGAACACTGAAGCTTTCTTT.

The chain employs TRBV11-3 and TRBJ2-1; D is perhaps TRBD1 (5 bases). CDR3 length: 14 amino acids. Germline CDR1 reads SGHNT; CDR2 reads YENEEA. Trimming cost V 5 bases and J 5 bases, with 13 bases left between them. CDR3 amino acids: CASSVTVLDNEQFF. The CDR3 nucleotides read TGTGCCAGCAGCGTGACAGTCTTGGACAATGAGCAGTTCTTC.